This T cell receptor beta chain was identified during a study of shared clonotypes between healthy human individuals. In the study overall: Contributing individuals were two females and three males aged 18 to 49. Findings of the study overall: Some naive CD4 clonotypes, roughly 4.5%, turned up in common across several donors. Estimated clonotype richness was generally higher in naive than memory subsets.

Naive CD8 cells lacked CD45RO and underwent positive selection for CCR7, leaving out terminally differentiated effector memory CD45RA+ cells. Worth noting for this clone: Its antigen is as yet unknown.

Germline CDR1 is KGHSH and CDR2 is LQKENI. V lost 6 bases and J lost 3, with 24 bases in between. This CDR3 has 18 residues. Using immunoSEQ multiplex PCR, the repertoire was profiled, and TCRdb retains in-frame clones only, with some absent. This sample yields more than 2 million clones, of which around 95% are seen a single time; around 1.7% belongs to the top ten. This sequence originates from a man aged 18 to 29 in good health. Some clones in this sample may be carry-over from other donors' samples. The chain couples TRBV18 to TRBJ1-3; no clear D. Sample: naive CD8+ T cells from PBMCs. CDR3: CASSADVGVPGGGNTIYF. As DNA, the CDR3 is TGTGCCAGCTCGGCCGACGTTGGGGTGCCGGGTGGTGGAAACACCATATATTTT.